One and the same sample provided the 2 T cell receptor beta chains below, sequenced in a study of a mutant IDH1 vaccine in newly diagnosed glioma (dated by TCRdb to the early 2020s). Libraries came from the immunoSEQ multiplex PCR assay. The clones in this table, taken by TCRdb from immuneACCESS, are in-frame only. Not every clone is retained; where verified, under half of the shortfall comes from an unresolved V gene, and the cause of the rest is unknown. The sample table lists 65,000 or so clones, 80% to 90% of them with a count of one. The ten most abundant clones make up approximately 3.8% of the sample. The sample's time point label is to be understood as: week 23, last vaccination. Each vaccine dose, consisting of 300 ug of a 20-mer mutant IDH1 peptide in Montanide, was administered subcutaneously with topical imiquimod. Antigens of these TCRs are unknown. Sequenced here: PBMCs, sampled from a glioma patient whose treatment included an IDH1 peptide vaccine. These receptors came from a man younger than 45 with glioma.

This chain connects TRBV7-6 to TRBJ2-3, with 8 nucleotides matching TRBD2. The V segment lost 1 base and the J segment 6 bases; nucleotides outside the gene matches: 3. Germline CDR1 SGHVS, CDR2 FNYEAQ. The CDR3 contains 14 residues. CDR3 in DNA: TGTGCCAGCAGCTTAGGCGGGGGGCTGGATACGCAGTATTTT. Its translation: CASSLGGGLDTQYF.

V usage is TRBV7-9 and J usage is TRBJ2-5, with D uncertain. The CDR3 runs 16 residues. Trimming stripped 0 bases from V and 2 bases from J, with 13 bases between. The germline V gene encodes CDR1 SEHNR and CDR2 FQNEAQ (reference sequence). The CDR3 region is CASSLAPQELQETQYF. The CDR3 coding sequence is TGTGCCAGCAGCTTAGCGCCCCAGGAACTTCAAGAGACCCAGTACTTC.